This entry describes one T cell receptor beta chain. As originally analysed: For nucleated cells, counts were estimated from reference gene primer amplification. Data came from immunoSEQ multiplex PCR; TCRdb stores just in-frame clones and leaves some out. That table gives V, J and clone size, and the DNA gave D and trimming. The data show approximately 360,000 clones, 90% seen once. The V gene's germline CDR1 is LNHDA and CDR2 SQIVND (reference sequence). The CDR3 is 16 amino acids. V gave up 5 bases and J gave up 7 bases; unmatched junction bases: 12. The sample is drawn from a study of blood T cell repertoires in COVID-19. Looking at the study overall: Whether acute or convalescent, the COVID-19 samples came from the United States, Italy and Spain.

This chain uses TRBV19 with TRBJ2-1; 9 nucleotides match TRBD2. This clonotype originated in a man aged 18-30 years with active or convalescent COVID-19. Sample: peripheral blood. CDR3 bases: TGTGCCAGTAGTCCCCAAACGGGACTAGCTGGTAATGAGCAGTTCTTC. Translating it yields CASSPQTGLAGNEQFF.